This T cell receptor beta chain was recorded in a study of cytomegalovirus exposure and HLA in healthy donors. Concerning this clone: Mismatch with germline at one junction end may stem from a read error.

The CDR3 is 12 residues long. Germline CDR1 and CDR2: SEHNR and FQNEAQ (reference sequence). Use of 60 Vbeta and 13 Jbeta primers characterized the PCR. Sequencing used immunoSEQ multiplex PCR; TCRdb keeps in-frame clones, though not all of them. Of 40,000 to 55,000 clones listed, 80% are singletons. The source of this sequence is a man younger than 40 in good health and CMV-seropositive. This chain joins TRBV7-9 and TRBJ2-5; D ambiguous. Sequencing was done on a sample of PBMCs. CDR3 loop: CSSSNSQETQYF. The CDR3 nucleotides are TGTTCCAGCAGCAACAGTCAAGAGACCCAGTACTTC. Using reference TRBV7-9 and TRBJ2-5 for the parts outside the CDR3, the full variable domain is DTGVSQNPRHKITKRGQNVTFRCDPISEHNRLYWYRQTLGQGPEFLTYFQNEAQLEKSRLLSDRFSAERPKGSFSTLEIQRTEQGDSAMYLCSSSNSQETQYFGPGTRLLVL.